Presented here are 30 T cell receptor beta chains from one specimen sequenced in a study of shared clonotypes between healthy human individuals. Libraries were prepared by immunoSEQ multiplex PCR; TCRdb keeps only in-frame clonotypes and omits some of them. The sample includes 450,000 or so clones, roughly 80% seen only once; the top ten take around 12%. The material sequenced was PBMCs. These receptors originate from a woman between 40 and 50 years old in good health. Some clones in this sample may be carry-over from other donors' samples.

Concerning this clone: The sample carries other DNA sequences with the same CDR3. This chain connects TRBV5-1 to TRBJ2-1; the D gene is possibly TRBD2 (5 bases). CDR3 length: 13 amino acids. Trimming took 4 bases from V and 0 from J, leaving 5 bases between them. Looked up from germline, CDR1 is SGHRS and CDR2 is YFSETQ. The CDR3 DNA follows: TGCGCCAGCAGCCGGGACTCCTACAATGAGCAGTTCTTC. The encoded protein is CASSRDSYNEQFF.

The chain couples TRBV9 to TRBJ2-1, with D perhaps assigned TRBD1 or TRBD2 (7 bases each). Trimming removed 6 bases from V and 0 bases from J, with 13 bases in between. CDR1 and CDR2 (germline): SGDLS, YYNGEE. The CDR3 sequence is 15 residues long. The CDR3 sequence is CASTPGGDSYNEQFF. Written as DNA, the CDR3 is TGTGCCAGCACCCCAGGGGGGGACTCCTACAATGAGCAGTTCTTC.

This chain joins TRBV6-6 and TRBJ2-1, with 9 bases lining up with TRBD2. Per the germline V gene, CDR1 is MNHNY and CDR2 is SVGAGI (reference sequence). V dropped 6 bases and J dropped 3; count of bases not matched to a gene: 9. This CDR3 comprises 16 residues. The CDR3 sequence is CASRPVSGRDYNEQFF. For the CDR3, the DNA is TGTGCCAGCAGGCCTGTTAGCGGGAGAGACTACAATGAGCAGTTCTTC.

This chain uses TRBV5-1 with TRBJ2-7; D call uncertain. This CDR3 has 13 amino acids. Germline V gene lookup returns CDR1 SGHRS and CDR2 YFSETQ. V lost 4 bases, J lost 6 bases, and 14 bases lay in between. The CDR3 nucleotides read TGCGCCAGCAGCCGCGACCAAGGACGCGAGCAGTACTTC. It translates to CASSRDQGREQYF.

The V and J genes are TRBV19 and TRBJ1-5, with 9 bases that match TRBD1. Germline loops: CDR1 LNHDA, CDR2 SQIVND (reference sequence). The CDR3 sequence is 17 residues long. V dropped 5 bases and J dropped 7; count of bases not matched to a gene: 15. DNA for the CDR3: TGTGCCAGTAGTTTTCCCCCGGGACAGGGTTCCCGGCAGCCCCAGCATTTT. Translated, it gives CASSFPPGQGSRQPQHF. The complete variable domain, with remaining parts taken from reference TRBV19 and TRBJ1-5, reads DGGITQSPKYLFRKEGQNVTLSCEQNLNHDAMYWYRQDPGQGLRLIYYSQIVNDFQKGDIAEGYSVSREKKESFPLTVTSAQKNPTAFYLCASSFPPGQGSRQPQHFGDGTRLSIL.

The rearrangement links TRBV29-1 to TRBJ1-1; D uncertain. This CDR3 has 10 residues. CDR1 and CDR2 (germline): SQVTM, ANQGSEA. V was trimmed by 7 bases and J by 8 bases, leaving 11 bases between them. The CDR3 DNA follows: TGCAGCGCCGGGTATCCGGAAGCTTTCTTT. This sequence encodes CSAGYPEAFF.

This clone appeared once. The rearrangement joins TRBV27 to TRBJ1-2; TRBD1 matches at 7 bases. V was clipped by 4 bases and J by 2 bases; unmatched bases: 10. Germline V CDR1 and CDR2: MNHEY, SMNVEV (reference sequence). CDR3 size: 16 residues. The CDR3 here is CASSSPGTVNNYGYTF. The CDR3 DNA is TGTGCCAGCAGTTCCCCCGGGACAGTCAACAACTATGGCTACACCTTC.

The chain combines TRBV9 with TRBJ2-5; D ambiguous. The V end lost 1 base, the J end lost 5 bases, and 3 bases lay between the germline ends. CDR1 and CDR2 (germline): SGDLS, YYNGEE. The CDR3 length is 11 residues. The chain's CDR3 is CASSVSETQYF. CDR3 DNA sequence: TGTGCCAGCAGCGTATCCGAGACCCAGTACTTC. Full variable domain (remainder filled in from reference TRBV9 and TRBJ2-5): DSGVTQTPKHLITATGQRVTLRCSPRSGDLSVYWYQQSLDQGLQFLIQYYNGEERAKGNILERFSAQQFPDLHSELNLSSLELGDSALYFCASSVSETQYFGPGTRLLVL.

For the CDR3, the DNA is TGTGCCAGCAGTTTGGGGCGGGCTTTTACGGGAGAGCAGTACTTC. Protein sequence: CASSLGRAFTGEQYF. The rearrangement joins TRBV27 to TRBJ2-7; D assignment may be TRBD1 or TRBD2 (5 bases each). The germline gives CDR1 MNHEY, CDR2 SMNVEV (reference sequence). The CDR3 has 15 amino acids. V shed 3 bases and J shed 7 bases, with 19 bases lying between them.

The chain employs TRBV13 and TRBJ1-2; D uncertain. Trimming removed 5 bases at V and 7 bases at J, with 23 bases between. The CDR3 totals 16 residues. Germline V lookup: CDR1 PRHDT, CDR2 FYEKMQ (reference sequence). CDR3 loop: CASSQSPGFSVGGYTF. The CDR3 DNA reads TGTGCCAGCAGCCAGAGCCCGGGATTTTCGGTGGGTGGCTACACCTTC.

The chain's CDR3 is CASSLESEGEAFF. In DNA, the CDR3 is TGTGCCAGCAGCTTGGAGTCCGAGGGTGAAGCTTTCTTT. The rearrangement links TRBV5-4 to TRBJ1-1; D ambiguous. The CDR3 has 13 residues. Germline-derived CDR1 and CDR2 are SGHNT and YYREEE (reference sequence). Trimming took 0 bases from V and 7 from J, leaving 10 bases between them.

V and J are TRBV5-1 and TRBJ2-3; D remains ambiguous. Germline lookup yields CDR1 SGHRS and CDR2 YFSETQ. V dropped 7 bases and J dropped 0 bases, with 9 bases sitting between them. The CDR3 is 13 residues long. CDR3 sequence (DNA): TGCGCCAGCCGTTATGAAAGCACAGATACGCAGTATTTT. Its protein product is CASRYESTDTQYF.

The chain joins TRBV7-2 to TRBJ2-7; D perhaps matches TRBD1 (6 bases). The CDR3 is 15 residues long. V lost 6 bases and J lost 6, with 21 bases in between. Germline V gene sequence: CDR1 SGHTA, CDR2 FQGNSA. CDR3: CASSRRGQGSGEQYF. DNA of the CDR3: TGTGCCAGCAGTCGAAGGGGTCAGGGGTCGGGCGAGCAGTACTTC.

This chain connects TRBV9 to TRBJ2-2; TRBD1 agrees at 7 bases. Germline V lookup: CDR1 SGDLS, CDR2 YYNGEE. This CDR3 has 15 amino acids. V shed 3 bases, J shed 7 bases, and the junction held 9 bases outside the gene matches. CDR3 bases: TGTGCCAGCAGCGGAGGGGGCGTAATTTTCGGGGAGCTGTTTTTT. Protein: CASSGGGVIFGELFF.

In nucleotides, the CDR3 is TGTGCCTGGGGCCCGAACTCTGGGGCCAACGTCCTGACTTTC. It specifies CAWGPNSGANVLTF. V gene TRBV28 combines with J gene TRBJ2-6; the D gene is possibly TRBD1 (5 bases). The CDR3 extends over 14 amino acids. CDR1 and CDR2 from the germline V gene are MDHEN and SYDVKM. The V end was cut by 11 bases, the J end by 0 bases, with 11 bases between.

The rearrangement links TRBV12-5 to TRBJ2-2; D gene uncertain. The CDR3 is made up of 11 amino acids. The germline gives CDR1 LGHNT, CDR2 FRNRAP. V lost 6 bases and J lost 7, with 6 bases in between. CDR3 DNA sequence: TGTGCTAGTGGCAAGAGCGGGGAGCTGTTTTTT. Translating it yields CASGKSGELFF.

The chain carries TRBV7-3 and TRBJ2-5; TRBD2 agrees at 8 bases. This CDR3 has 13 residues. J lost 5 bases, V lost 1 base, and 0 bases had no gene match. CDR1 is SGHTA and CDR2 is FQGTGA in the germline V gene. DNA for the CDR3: TGTGCCAGCAGCTTAATAGCGGGGGAGACCCAGTACTTC. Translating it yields CASSLIAGETQYF. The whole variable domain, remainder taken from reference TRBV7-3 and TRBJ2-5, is GAGVSQTPSNKVTEKGKYVELRCDPISGHTALYWYRQSLGQGPEFLIYFQGTGAADDSGLPNDRFFAVRPEGSVSTLKIQRTERGDSAVYLCASSLIAGETQYFGPGTRLLVL.

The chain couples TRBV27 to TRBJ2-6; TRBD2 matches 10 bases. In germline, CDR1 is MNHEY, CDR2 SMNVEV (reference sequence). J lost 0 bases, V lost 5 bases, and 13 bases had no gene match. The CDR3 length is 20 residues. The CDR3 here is CASSKRFLGLADSGANVLTF. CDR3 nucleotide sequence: TGTGCCAGCAGTAAAAGGTTTCTAGGACTAGCGGACTCTGGGGCCAACGTCCTGACTTTC.

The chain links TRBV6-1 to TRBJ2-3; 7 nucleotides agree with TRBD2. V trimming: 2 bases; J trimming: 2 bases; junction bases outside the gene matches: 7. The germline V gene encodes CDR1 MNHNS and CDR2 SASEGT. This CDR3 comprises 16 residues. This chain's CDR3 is CASSEIGGRDTDTQYF. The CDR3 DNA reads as TGTGCCAGCAGTGAAATTGGGGGGAGGGACACAGATACGCAGTATTTT.

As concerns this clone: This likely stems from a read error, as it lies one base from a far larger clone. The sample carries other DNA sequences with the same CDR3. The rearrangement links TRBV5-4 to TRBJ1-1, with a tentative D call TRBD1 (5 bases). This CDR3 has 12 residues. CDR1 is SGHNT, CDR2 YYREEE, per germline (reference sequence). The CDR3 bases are TGTGCCAGCAGCTTGGCGGACACTGAAGCTTTCTTC. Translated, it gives CASSLADTEAFF.

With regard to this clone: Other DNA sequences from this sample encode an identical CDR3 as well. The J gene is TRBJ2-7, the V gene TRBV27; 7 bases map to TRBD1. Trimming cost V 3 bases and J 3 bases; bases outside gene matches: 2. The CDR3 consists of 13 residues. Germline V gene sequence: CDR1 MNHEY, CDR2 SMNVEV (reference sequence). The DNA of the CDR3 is TGTGCCAGCAGTTTGGCAGGGGGCTACGAGCAGTACTTC. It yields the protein CASSLAGGYEQYF.

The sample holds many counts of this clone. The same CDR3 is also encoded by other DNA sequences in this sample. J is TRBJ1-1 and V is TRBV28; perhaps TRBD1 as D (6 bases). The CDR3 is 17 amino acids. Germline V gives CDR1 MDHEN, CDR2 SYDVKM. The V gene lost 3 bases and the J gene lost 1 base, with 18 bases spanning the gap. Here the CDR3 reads CASSFWDFRGKNTEAFF. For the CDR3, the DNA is TGTGCCAGCAGTTTTTGGGACTTCAGGGGAAAGAACACTGAAGCTTTCTTT.

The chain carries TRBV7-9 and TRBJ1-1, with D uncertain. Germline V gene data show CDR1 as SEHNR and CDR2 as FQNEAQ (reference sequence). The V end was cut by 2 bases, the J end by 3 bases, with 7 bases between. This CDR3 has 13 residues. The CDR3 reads CASSLMADTEAFF. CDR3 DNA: TGTGCCAGCAGCTTAATGGCGGACACTGAAGCTTTCTTT.

The CDR3 here is CASGETSGNTIYF. CDR3 bases: TGCGCCTCCGGGGAGACCTCTGGAAACACCATATATTTT. The chain employs TRBV5-1 and TRBJ1-3; no clear D gene. The CDR3 loop spans 13 amino acids. Trimming took off 10 bases at V and 0 bases at J, with 11 bases between the two ends. In germline, CDR1 is SGHRS, CDR2 YFSETQ.

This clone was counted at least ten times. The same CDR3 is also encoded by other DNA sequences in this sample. The CDR3 bases are TGTGCCAGCGGAGCGGGCGGAGGGTGGTTGGGAAACACCATATATTTT. Translation: CASGAGGGWLGNTIYF. The chain recombines TRBV28 with TRBJ1-3; D gene ambiguous. V lost 8 bases and J lost 4, with 21 bases in between. Germline CDR1 is MDHEN and CDR2 is SYDVKM. This CDR3 has 16 residues.

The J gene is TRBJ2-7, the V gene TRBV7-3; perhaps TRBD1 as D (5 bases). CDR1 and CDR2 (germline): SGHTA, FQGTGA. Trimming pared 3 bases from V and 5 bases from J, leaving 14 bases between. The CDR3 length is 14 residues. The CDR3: CASSFKGQGNEQYF. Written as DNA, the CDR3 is TGTGCCAGCAGCTTTAAGGGTCAGGGTAACGAGCAGTACTTC.

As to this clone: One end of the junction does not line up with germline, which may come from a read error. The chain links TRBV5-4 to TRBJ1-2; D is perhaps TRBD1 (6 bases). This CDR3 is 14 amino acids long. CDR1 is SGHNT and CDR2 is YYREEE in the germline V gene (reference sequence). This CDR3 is CASSLTQGADGHTF. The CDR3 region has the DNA TGTGCCAGCAGCTTAACACAGGGAGCCGATGGCCACACCTTC.

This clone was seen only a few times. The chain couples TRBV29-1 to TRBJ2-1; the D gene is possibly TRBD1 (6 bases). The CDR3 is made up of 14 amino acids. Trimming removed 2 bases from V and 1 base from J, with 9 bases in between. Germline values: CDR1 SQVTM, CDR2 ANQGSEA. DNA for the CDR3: TGCAGCGTTGAAAAGGGGGTATCCTACAATGAGCAGTTCTTC. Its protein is CSVEKGVSYNEQFF.

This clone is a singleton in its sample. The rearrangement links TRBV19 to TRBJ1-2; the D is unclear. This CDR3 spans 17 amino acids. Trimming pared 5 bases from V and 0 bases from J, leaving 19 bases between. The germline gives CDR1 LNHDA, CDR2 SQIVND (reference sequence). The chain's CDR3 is CASSPTPGSGANYGYTF. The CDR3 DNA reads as TGTGCCAGTAGTCCCACGCCGGGGTCCGGAGCTAACTATGGCTACACCTTC. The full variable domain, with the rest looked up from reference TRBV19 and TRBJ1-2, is DGGITQSPKYLFRKEGQNVTLSCEQNLNHDAMYWYRQDPGQGLRLIYYSQIVNDFQKGDIAEGYSVSREKKESFPLTVTSAQKNPTAFYLCASSPTPGSGANYGYTFGSGTRLTVV.

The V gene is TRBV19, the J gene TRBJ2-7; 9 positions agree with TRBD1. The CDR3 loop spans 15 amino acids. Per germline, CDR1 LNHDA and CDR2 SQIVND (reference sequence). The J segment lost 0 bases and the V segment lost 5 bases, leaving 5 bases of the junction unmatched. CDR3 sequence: CASSPLGQGSYEQYF. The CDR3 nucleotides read TGTGCCAGTAGTCCACTGGGACAGGGCTCCTACGAGCAGTACTTC.